The 16 T cell receptor beta chains presented below share a single source sample, sequenced in a study of blood T cell repertoires in COVID-19 (TCRdb year 2020). The library was produced with the immunoSEQ multiplex PCR assay. TCRdb's version of the immuneACCESS table is confined to in-frame rearrangements and falls short of the full clone set. An unresolved V gene accounts for under half of the shortfall where checked; the remainder is of unknown origin. In all, the sample holds over 100,000 clones, and 82% of those were seen once. The ten largest clones add up to roughly 8.2% of the sample. Sequences were obtained from peripheral blood. The source is a man aged 70 or older with acute or convalescent COVID-19.

The chain joins TRBV7-2 to TRBJ2-1; a possible D gene is TRBD2 (6 bases). Germline lookup yields CDR1 SGHTA and CDR2 FQGNSA. This CDR3 has 14 amino acids. Trimming took 5 bases from V and 3 from J, leaving 11 bases between them. CDR3 DNA: TGTGCCAGCAGCAAGACTAGGAGCTACAATGAGCAGTTCTTC. This translates into CASSKTRSYNEQFF.

The chain uses TRBV28 and TRBJ1-4; the match to TRBD1 covers 9 bases. The CDR3 spans 14 residues. The J segment lost 8 bases and the V segment lost 3 bases, leaving 4 bases of the junction unmatched. The germline V gene has CDR1 MDHEN and CDR2 SYDVKM. Here the CDR3 reads CASSFGDREEKLFF. In DNA, the CDR3 is TGTGCCAGCAGTTTTGGGGACAGGGAAGAAAAACTGTTTTTT.

The V call is TRBV11-3, the J call TRBJ1-2; D is possibly TRBD1 (6 bases). This CDR3 contains 13 residues. CDR1 and CDR2 (germline): SGHNT, YENEEA. Trimming took 1 base from V and 8 from J, leaving 11 bases between them. The CDR3 region is CASSLASGVGYTF. For the CDR3, the DNA is TGTGCCAGCAGCTTAGCATCAGGGGTCGGCTACACCTTC.

The chain employs TRBV5-1 and TRBJ1-6; TRBD1 might be the D (6 bases). Germline CDR1 is SGHRS and CDR2 is YFSETQ. The CDR3 extends over 15 amino acids. The V end was cut by 0 bases, the J end by 9 bases, with 13 bases between. The CDR3 region has the DNA TGCGCCAGCAGCTTGGCCAAGCAGGGGCGTTCACCCCTCCACTTT. Its protein is CASSLAKQGRSPLHF.

This clone has only one observation. The rearrangement joins TRBV7-2 to TRBJ2-1; 7 nucleotides line up with TRBD2. CDR3 length: 15 amino acids. J gave up 7 bases and V 5 bases, and 11 bases lay outside the gene matches. Germline assignment: CDR1 SGHTA and CDR2 FQGNSA. The CDR3 loop reads CASSPTSQALNEQFF. The CDR3 DNA sequence: TGTGCCAGCAGCCCGACTAGCCAAGCGCTGAATGAGCAGTTCTTC.

This rearrangement joins TRBV19 to TRBJ1-2; D possibly corresponds to TRBD1 (5 bases). This CDR3 is 17 amino acids long. Germline V gene data show CDR1 as LNHDA and CDR2 as SQIVND (reference sequence). V was cut by 7 bases and J by 2 bases, with 23 bases left in between. The CDR3 protein is CASIRSMVGPTNYGYTF. Written as DNA, the CDR3 is TGTGCCAGTATTAGGTCTATGGTGGGGCCGACAAACTATGGCTACACCTTC.

The chain is built from TRBV25-1 and TRBJ1-4; TRBD1 aligns across 8 bases. The CDR3 runs 15 residues. V shed 2 bases, J shed 5 bases, and the junction held 4 bases outside the gene matches. Germline CDR1 is MGHDK and CDR2 is SYGVNS. CDR3 DNA: TGTGCCAGCAGTGAACAGGGGGCACGGAATGAAAAACTGTTTTTT. Translated, it gives CASSEQGARNEKLFF. Together with reference TRBV25-1 and TRBJ1-4, the CDR3 gives the full variable domain: EADIYQTPRYLVIGTGKKITLECSQTMGHDKMYWYQQDPGMELHLIHYSYGVNSTEKGDLSSESTVSRIRTEHFPLTLESARPSHTSQYLCASSEQGARNEKLFFGSGTQLSVL.

The rearrangement joins TRBV27 to TRBJ1-1; TRBD1 agrees at 8 bases. Unmatched junction bases numbered 3, after V lost 1 base and J lost 5 bases. CDR3 size: 14 residues. The germline CDR1 and CDR2 sequences are MNHEY and SMNVEV (reference sequence). CDR3 DNA: TGTGCCAGCAGTTTATTACAGGGGGGAACTGAAGCTTTCTTT. It encodes CASSLLQGGTEAFF.

The count of this clone is one. This chain connects TRBV29-1 to TRBJ2-3; 7 bases agree with TRBD2. The CDR3 is 14 amino acids. CDR1 is SQVTM and CDR2 is ANQGSEA in the germline V gene. V dropped 5 bases and J dropped 1; count of bases not matched to a gene: 6. CDR3 sequence: CSVPQGGGTDTQYF. The CDR3 DNA is TGCAGCGTTCCTCAGGGAGGGGGCACAGATACGCAGTATTTT.

The rearrangement joins TRBV28 to TRBJ2-7; TRBD1 is a possible D gene (5 bases). The CDR3 runs 13 residues. Trimming removed 7 bases from V and 2 bases from J, with 12 bases in between. CDR1 is MDHEN, CDR2 SYDVKM, per germline. Here the CDR3 DNA reads TGTGCCAGCATCGAAGGGGTTACCTACGAGCAGTACTTC. It is translated as CASIEGVTYEQYF.

The CDR3 DNA is TGTGCCAGCAGCAGGGCCAGTGGAAACACCATATATTTT. Translated: CASSRASGNTIYF. This chain uses TRBV2 with TRBJ1-3; possible D gene TRBD1, 5 bases. Germline V CDR1 and CDR2: SNHLY, FYNNEI. V was cut by 6 bases and J by 3 bases, with 9 bases left in between. The CDR3 runs 13 residues.

The gene calls are TRBV18 and TRBJ2-7, with 13 bases identical to TRBD2. Germline V CDR1 and CDR2: KGHSH, LQKENI. Trimming took 3 bases from V and 7 from J; bases not matched to a gene: 6. The CDR3 length is 15 residues. The CDR3 spells CASSPPGLAGKEQYF. Written as DNA, the CDR3 is TGTGCCAGCTCACCCCCGGGACTAGCGGGAAAGGAGCAGTACTTC.

This clone was observed a handful of times. V and J are TRBV5-8 and TRBJ1-5; a possible D gene is TRBD1 (6 bases). The germline gives CDR1 SGHTS, CDR2 YDEGEE. This CDR3 contains 14 residues. The V and J ends lost 7 bases and 8 bases respectively, with 19 bases between them. CDR3 protein: CASGEGDTAEPQHF. The CDR3 DNA sequence: TGTGCCAGCGGAGAAGGGGACACGGCGGAGCCCCAGCATTTT.

The gene calls are TRBV20-1 and TRBJ2-3; 7 positions agree with TRBD2. This CDR3 is built from 11 residues. Trimming took 7 bases from V and 6 from J; bases not matched to a gene: 4. Germline V CDR1 and CDR2: DFQATT, SNEGSKA (reference sequence). CDR3 nucleotides: TGCAGTGTTCCGCGGGGGGATACGCAGTATTTT. Amino acid sequence: CSVPRGDTQYF.

This clone came up once. V usage is TRBV19 and J usage is TRBJ1-3; perhaps TRBD1 as D (5 bases). The CDR3 has 15 residues. CDR1 and CDR2 (germline): LNHDA, SQIVND (reference sequence). Trimming cost V 3 bases and J 2 bases, with 11 bases left between them. CDR3 region: CASSMEGIPGNTIYF. The CDR3 coding sequence is TGTGCCAGTAGTATGGAGGGGATCCCTGGAAACACCATATATTTT.

This clone was detected only a few times. The chain links TRBV7-7 to TRBJ1-1, with D hard to call. CDR1 is SSHAT, CDR2 FNYEAQ, per germline (reference sequence). The V end lost 3 bases, the J end lost 0 bases, and 5 bases lay between the germline ends. The CDR3 has 13 residues. The CDR3 loop is CASSFGLNTEAFF. The CDR3 nucleotides read TGTGCCAGCAGCTTTGGCCTGAACACTGAAGCTTTCTTT. The full variable domain, in which reference TRBV7-7 and TRBJ1-1 provide the parts outside the CDR3, is GAGVSQSPRYKVTKRGQDVTLRCDPISSHATLYWYQQALGQGPEFLTYFNYEAQPDKSGLPSDRFSAERPEGSISTLTIQRTEQRDSAMYRCASSFGLNTEAFFGQGTRLTVV.